There are a few counts of the clone carrying this T cell receptor beta chain. Its target is unknown. From germline, CDR1 is MDHEN and CDR2 SYDVKM. The CDR3 runs 14 residues. The V gene end was trimmed by 10 bases and the J gene end by 8 bases; junction bases not matched to a gene: 17. RNA transcripts yielded amplified TCR beta CDR3 regions. Researchers ran a first-round RT-PCR on the TCR CDR3 using the HTBI primer set. TCRdb re-analysed the multiplex PCR reads in MiXCR, keeping a single row per CDR3 protein. The sample includes 540,000 or so distinct CDR3 sequences, roughly 50% of them seen just once. These data are taken from a study of T cells in Graves' hyperthyroidism and ophthalmopathy. Researchers barred patients who had uncontrolled infection, other autoimmune disease, pregnancy or lactation. Study findings and constraints: Most thyroid clonotypes expanded above 0.001 were also detected in blood. Separating ophthalmopathy from stable hyperthyroidism was achieved by a 13 V-J model. The model predicted ophthalmopathy a median around six months before onset.

The sequenced sample was peripheral blood or thyroid tissue (not recorded which). The chain has TRBV28 and TRBJ2-7; 7 bases match TRBD1. The receptor was isolated from an adult woman with Graves' disease, either hyperthyroidism or ophthalmopathy (not recorded which). The CDR3 nucleotides read TGTGCCACTCAACTTAATACAGGGGCTACGAAGCAGTACTTC. Its translation is CATQLNTGATKQYF.